This T cell receptor beta chain was recovered during a study of blood T cell repertoires in COVID-19. Study context: Spain, Italy and the United States supplied samples that represented acute and convalescent COVID-19.

CDR1 is SNHLY and CDR2 is FYNNEI in the germline V gene. The length of the CDR3 is 16 residues. V was cut by 5 bases and J by 0 bases, with 14 bases left in between. As processed by the authors: Researchers report that nucleated cell counts were estimated from reference gene primer amplification. Some clones are missing from TCRdb's copy, which holds only in-frame ones; the method was immunoSEQ multiplex PCR. V, J and clone size were drawn from that table, and D and trimming were deduced from the DNA. Of about 200,000 clones in the sample, approximately 90% were seen once. This chain uses TRBV2 with TRBJ1-5; perhaps TRBD1 as D (5 bases). This TCR derives from a man aged 60 to 75 with active or convalescent COVID-19. Sequencing input: peripheral blood. The CDR3, as DNA: TGTGCCAGCAGTTTGAGCCCAGGGCGTAGCAATCAGCCCCAGCATTTT. Its protein product is CASSLSPGRSNQPQHF. Supplemented by reference TRBV2 and TRBJ1-5, the full variable domain reads EPEVTQTPSHQVTQMGQEVILRCVPISNHLYFYWYRQILGQKVEFLVSFYNNEISEKSEIFDDQFSVERPDGSNFTLKIRSTKLEDSAMYFCASSLSPGRSNQPQHFGDGTRLSIL.